This T cell receptor (beta chain) is drawn from a study of cytomegalovirus exposure and HLA in healthy donors. At the level of the study: Later, an analysis reported that the 130 or so validation repertoires had used the same platform as the approximately 680 first-cohort repertoires.

Germline CDR1 is SGDLS and CDR2 is YYNGEE. The CDR3 length is 19 residues. The V and J ends lost 4 bases and 6 bases, in that order; junction bases with no gene match: 19. Data came from immunoSEQ multiplex PCR; TCRdb stores just in-frame clones and leaves some out. The sample holds approximately 49,000 clones; roughly 92% are singletons and the top ten take more than 1.4%. Sequencing was done on a sample of PBMCs. J is TRBJ2-3 and V is TRBV9, with 11 bases aligning to TRBD2. This clonotype was obtained from a man younger than 35 in good health and CMV-seronegative. The CDR3 DNA is TGTGCCAGCAGCCCCCGCCTAGCGGGAGGAGGGGGGGCAGGGGATACGCAGTATTTT. This translates into CASSPRLAGGGGAGDTQYF. Full variable domain (outside the CDR3, taken from reference TRBV9 and TRBJ2-3): DSGVTQTPKHLITATGQRVTLRCSPRSGDLSVYWYQQSLDQGLQFLIQYYNGEERAKGNILERFSAQQFPDLHSELNLSSLELGDSALYFCASSPRLAGGGGAGDTQYFGPGTRLTVL.